Listed below are T cell receptor beta chains from one sample, sequenced in a study of T cells after yellow fever vaccination. TCRdb reprocessed the 5' RACE reads with MiXCR, giving one entry per CDR3 protein. The data show some 350,000 distinct CDR3 sequences, with about 8.7% seen just once and about 20% held by the top ten. The source material was PBMCs, sampled on the day of the first yellow fever vaccination. Receptors originate from a young man who received the YFV17D yellow fever vaccine. Each CDR3 is given with its conserved first and last residue. A D gene is named only where the DNA matches it firmly. Size values are once, few and many counts, or a class for expanded clones, and some rows have none.

d_call: TRBD1; cdr3_length: 15; j_call: TRBJ1-2; v_call: TRBV12-3/TRBV12-4; clone_size: few; cdr3_nt: TGTGCCAGCAGTTTAGGGGACAGGGGATTCTATGGCTACACCTTC; cdr3_aa: CASSLGDRGFYGYTF
d_call: TRBD1; cdr3_length: 15; j_call: TRBJ1-6; v_call: TRBV7-2; clone_size: -; cdr3_nt: TGTGCCAGCGGGACCGCACAGGGGAGAAATTCACCCCTCCACTTT; cdr3_aa: CASGTAQGRNSPLHF
d_call: TRBD1; cdr3_length: 15; j_call: TRBJ2-5; v_call: TRBV5-1; clone_size: -; cdr3_nt: TGCGCCAGCAGCACTGGACAGGGCCGGGGGGAGACCCAGTACTTC; cdr3_aa: CASSTGQGRGETQYF
d_call: -; cdr3_length: 16; j_call: TRBJ2-3; v_call: TRBV4-3; clone_size: few; cdr3_nt: TGCGCCAGCAGCCAAGATGGAAGGGGGCGGGGAGATACGCAGTATTTT; cdr3_aa: CASSQDGRGRGDTQYF
d_call: TRBD1; cdr3_length: 14; j_call: TRBJ2-7; v_call: TRBV5-1; clone_size: few; cdr3_nt: TGCGCCAGCAGCTCCTGGACAGGGATCCACGAGCAGTACTTC; cdr3_aa: CASSSWTGIHEQYF
d_call: -; cdr3_length: 16; j_call: TRBJ2-5; v_call: TRBV11-3; clone_size: -; cdr3_nt: TGTGCCAGCAGCTTATCGGGACCGGGACATGAGGAGACCCAGTACTTC; cdr3_aa: CASSLSGPGHEETQYF
d_call: TRBD1; cdr3_length: 14; j_call: TRBJ1-2; v_call: TRBV20-1; clone_size: many; cdr3_nt: TGCAGTGCTTCAACCGGGACAGTTACCTATGGCTACACCTTC; cdr3_aa: CSASTGTVTYGYTF
d_call: TRBD1; cdr3_length: 14; j_call: TRBJ2-2; v_call: TRBV20-1; clone_size: -; cdr3_nt: TGCAGTGCTCGGGGACAGGCGACGGACGGGGAGCTGTTTTTT; cdr3_aa: CSARGQATDGELFF
d_call: -; cdr3_length: 13; j_call: TRBJ1-1; v_call: TRBV7-2; clone_size: -; cdr3_nt: TGTGCCAGCAACCCAGGCCTGAACACTGAAGCTTTCTTT; cdr3_aa: CASNPGLNTEAFF
d_call: -; cdr3_length: 15; j_call: TRBJ2-2; v_call: TRBV5-1; clone_size: many; cdr3_nt: TGCGCCAGCAGTCCGGATTTCTCGGGGACCGGGGAGCTGTTTTTT; cdr3_aa: CASSPDFSGTGELFF
d_call: TRBD1; cdr3_length: 14; j_call: TRBJ2-1; v_call: TRBV5-6; clone_size: -; cdr3_nt: TGTGCCAGCAGCTGGGGGACAGGGAGGAATGAGCAGTTCTTC; cdr3_aa: CASSWGTGRNEQFF
d_call: TRBD2; cdr3_length: 15; j_call: TRBJ2-7; v_call: TRBV6-5; clone_size: few; cdr3_nt: TGTGCCAGCAGTTACGGGGAGGGAGGTTTCTACGAGCAGTACTTC; cdr3_aa: CASSYGEGGFYEQYF
d_call: -; cdr3_length: 11; j_call: TRBJ1-2; v_call: TRBV4-2; clone_size: -; cdr3_nt: TGTGCCAGCGGATCAACAGGGTTCTACACCTTC; cdr3_aa: CASGSTGFYTF
d_call: -; cdr3_length: 14; j_call: TRBJ1-6; v_call: TRBV4-3; clone_size: -; cdr3_nt: TGCGCCAGCAGCCAACACAGGGAGGATTCACCCCTCCACTTT; cdr3_aa: CASSQHREDSPLHF
d_call: -; cdr3_length: 13; j_call: TRBJ2-5; v_call: TRBV29-1; clone_size: few; cdr3_nt: TGCAGCGCGCCAGACGGGGGCCAAGAGACCCAGTACTTC; cdr3_aa: CSAPDGGQETQYF
d_call: TRBD1; cdr3_length: 16; j_call: TRBJ2-5; v_call: TRBV5-1; clone_size: few; cdr3_nt: TGCGCCAGCAGCCAGAGGGACAGCCGACTCCAAGAGACCCAGTACTTC; cdr3_aa: CASSQRDSRLQETQYF
d_call: TRBD1; cdr3_length: 16; j_call: TRBJ2-7; v_call: TRBV15; clone_size: many; cdr3_nt: TGTGCCACCAGCGGGGGACAGGGGGCTTCATTCAACGAGCAGTACTTC; cdr3_aa: CATSGGQGASFNEQYF
d_call: -; cdr3_length: 14; j_call: TRBJ2-5; v_call: TRBV4-2; clone_size: few; cdr3_nt: TGTGCCAGCAGCCAAGTAGGCACAGTAGAGACCCAGTACTTC; cdr3_aa: CASSQVGTVETQYF
d_call: TRBD1; cdr3_length: 14; j_call: TRBJ1-5; v_call: TRBV20-1; clone_size: many; cdr3_nt: TGCAGTGCTAGAGGGGACAGCGGATATCAGCCCCAGCATTTT; cdr3_aa: CSARGDSGYQPQHF
d_call: TRBD2; cdr3_length: 14; j_call: TRBJ2-7; v_call: TRBV20-1; clone_size: -; cdr3_nt: TGCAGTGCCACGAGCGGGGGGGCCGTCCACGAGCAGTACTTC; cdr3_aa: CSATSGGAVHEQYF
d_call: TRBD2; cdr3_length: 17; j_call: TRBJ2-1; v_call: TRBV5-1; clone_size: -; cdr3_nt: TGCGCCAGCAGCTTGGGTAGGACTAGCGGGGGCTACAATGAGCAGTTCTTC; cdr3_aa: CASSLGRTSGGYNEQFF
d_call: -; cdr3_length: 16; j_call: TRBJ2-5; v_call: TRBV5-1; clone_size: many; cdr3_nt: TGCGCCAGCAGCGAGGCCGGGACGGGGATTGAAGAGACCCAGTACTTC; cdr3_aa: CASSEAGTGIEETQYF
d_call: TRBD1; cdr3_length: 19; j_call: TRBJ2-3; v_call: TRBV6-2/TRBV6-3; clone_size: few; cdr3_nt: TGTGCCAGCAGTTACACGAAGATAAGGACAGGGGGGACCGCAGATACGCAGTATTTT; cdr3_aa: CASSYTKIRTGGTADTQYF
d_call: TRBD2; cdr3_length: 13; j_call: TRBJ2-1; v_call: TRBV29-1; clone_size: -; cdr3_nt: TGCAGCGTTTCGGCTAGCGGAGCCAATGAGCAGTTCTTC; cdr3_aa: CSVSASGANEQFF
d_call: -; cdr3_length: 13; j_call: TRBJ2-7; v_call: TRBV7-6; clone_size: -; cdr3_nt: TGTGCCAGCAGCTTAGTAAACTCCTACGAGCAGTACTTC; cdr3_aa: CASSLVNSYEQYF
d_call: -; cdr3_length: 17; j_call: TRBJ2-4; v_call: TRBV4-3; clone_size: few; cdr3_nt: TGCGCCAGCAGCCAAGAATGGCAGGGGTTAGCCAAAAACATTCAGTACTTC; cdr3_aa: CASSQEWQGLAKNIQYF
d_call: TRBD2; cdr3_length: 16; j_call: TRBJ2-1; v_call: TRBV27; clone_size: -; cdr3_nt: TGTGCCAGCAGTCCCCTTACTAGCGGCTCCTACAATGAGCAGTTCTTC; cdr3_aa: CASSPLTSGSYNEQFF
d_call: TRBD2; cdr3_length: 15; j_call: TRBJ2-5; v_call: TRBV6-5; clone_size: -; cdr3_nt: TGTGCCAGCAGTTACTCGATATTAGCGGGGTACCTTCAGTACTTC; cdr3_aa: CASSYSILAGYLQYF
d_call: -; cdr3_length: 14; j_call: TRBJ2-2; v_call: TRBV3-1; clone_size: -; cdr3_nt: TGTGCCAGCAAGGGGGGCGTAGACACCGGGGAGCTGTTTTTT; cdr3_aa: CASKGGVDTGELFF
d_call: -; cdr3_length: 12; j_call: TRBJ2-3; v_call: TRBV12-3/TRBV12-4; clone_size: -; cdr3_nt: TGTGCCAGCAGTTTAATGGGAAATACGCAGTATTTT; cdr3_aa: CASSLMGNTQYF
d_call: -; cdr3_length: 13; j_call: TRBJ2-6; v_call: TRBV7-6; clone_size: few; cdr3_nt: TGTGCCAGCAGCCGGTCTGGGGCCAACGTCCTGACTTTC; cdr3_aa: CASSRSGANVLTF
d_call: TRBD1; cdr3_length: 18; j_call: TRBJ2-1; v_call: TRBV9; clone_size: -; cdr3_nt: TGTGCCAGCAGCGGAGGGCCATCCGGGACAGGAACCTACAATGAGCAGTTCTTC; cdr3_aa: CASSGGPSGTGTYNEQFF
d_call: -; cdr3_length: 14; j_call: TRBJ2-7; v_call: TRBV5-1; clone_size: -; cdr3_nt: TGCGCCAGCAGCTTCGACAGGAACTTCTACGAGCAGTACTTC; cdr3_aa: CASSFDRNFYEQYF
d_call: -; cdr3_length: 14; j_call: TRBJ2-7; v_call: TRBV12-3/TRBV12-4; clone_size: many; cdr3_nt: TGTGCCAGCAGTTTTGGGGGAAGGAGGTCCGAGCAGTACTTC; cdr3_aa: CASSFGGRRSEQYF
d_call: -; cdr3_length: 20; j_call: TRBJ1-3; v_call: TRBV7-8; clone_size: many; cdr3_nt: TGTGCCAGCAGCTTAGTGGGTCGAGCGGAGGACATAAGCTCTGGAAACACCATATATTTT; cdr3_aa: CASSLVGRAEDISSGNTIYF
d_call: TRBD2; cdr3_length: 19; j_call: TRBJ2-1; v_call: TRBV4-1; clone_size: -; cdr3_nt: TGCGCCAGCAGCCAAGGAGAGGGAGGGCGGGACGGGCAGCGCTATGCGCAGTTCTTC; cdr3_aa: CASSQGEGGRDGQRYAQFF
d_call: TRBD2; cdr3_length: 14; j_call: TRBJ2-1; v_call: TRBV20-1; clone_size: few; cdr3_nt: TGCAGTGCTAGAGATCTGTTCGGGGGGGGTGAGCAGTTCTTC; cdr3_aa: CSARDLFGGGEQFF
d_call: TRBD2; cdr3_length: 15; j_call: TRBJ2-3; v_call: TRBV12-3/TRBV12-4; clone_size: -; cdr3_nt: TGTGCCAGCAAAGGTCCTAGCGGGGGCACAGATACGCAGTATTTT; cdr3_aa: CASKGPSGGTDTQYF
d_call: TRBD1; cdr3_length: 14; j_call: TRBJ2-3; v_call: TRBV12-5; clone_size: many; cdr3_nt: TGTGCTAGTGGCGAAGACAGGGCAGGAGATACGCAGTATTTT; cdr3_aa: CASGEDRAGDTQYF
d_call: -; cdr3_length: 13; j_call: TRBJ1-1; v_call: TRBV6-2/TRBV6-3; clone_size: -; cdr3_nt: TGTGCCAGCACGGTGTGGAAGGGCACTGAAGCTTTCTTT; cdr3_aa: CASTVWKGTEAFF
d_call: TRBD2; cdr3_length: 16; j_call: TRBJ2-1; v_call: TRBV7-9; clone_size: few; cdr3_nt: TGTGCCAGCAGCTTATCATCGGGACTAGCTTCCAATGAGCAGTTCTTC; cdr3_aa: CASSLSSGLASNEQFF
d_call: TRBD1; cdr3_length: 18; j_call: TRBJ2-4; v_call: TRBV9; clone_size: many; cdr3_nt: TGTGCCAGCAGCGCCCGGGACAGTGCTTTTCTTGCCAAAAACATTCAGTACTTC; cdr3_aa: CASSARDSAFLAKNIQYF
d_call: -; cdr3_length: 15; j_call: TRBJ2-3; v_call: TRBV7-9; clone_size: few; cdr3_nt: TGTGCCAGCGAATTAGGGGAGATAAGCACAGATACGCAGTATTTT; cdr3_aa: CASELGEISTDTQYF